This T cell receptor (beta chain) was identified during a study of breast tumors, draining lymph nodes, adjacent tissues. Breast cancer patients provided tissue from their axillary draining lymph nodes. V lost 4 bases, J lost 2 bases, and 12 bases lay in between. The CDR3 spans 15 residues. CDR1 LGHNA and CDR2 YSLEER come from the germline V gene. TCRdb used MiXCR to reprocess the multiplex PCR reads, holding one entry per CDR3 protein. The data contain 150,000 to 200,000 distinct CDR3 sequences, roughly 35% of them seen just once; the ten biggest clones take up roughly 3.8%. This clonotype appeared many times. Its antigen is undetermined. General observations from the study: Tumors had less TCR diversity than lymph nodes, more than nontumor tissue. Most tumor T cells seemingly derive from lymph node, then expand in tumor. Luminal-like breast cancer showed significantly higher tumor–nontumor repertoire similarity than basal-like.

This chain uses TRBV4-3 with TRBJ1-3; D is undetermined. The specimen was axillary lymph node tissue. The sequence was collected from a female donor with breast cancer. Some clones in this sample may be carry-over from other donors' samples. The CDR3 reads CASSPDRTPGNTIYF. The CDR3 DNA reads TGCGCCAGCAGCCCCGATAGGACCCCTGGAAACACCATATATTTT.